These 12 T cell receptor beta chains came from one sample sequenced in a study of regulatory T cells in long-lasting Graves disease. For TCR beta, libraries came from iRepertoire HTBI primers and Arm-PCR of CDR3 regions. Each CDR3 protein gets one entry after TCRdb re-called the multiplex PCR reads with MiXCR. The sample shows 350,000 to 550,000 distinct CDR3 sequences, about a sixth of them seen only once. Time point reported: newly diagnosed GD, antithyroid drugs for less than 3 months. Extracted RNA from PBMCs served as the source of the TCR library. The data were also submitted as part of a second study, on T cells in Graves' hyperthyroidism and ophthalmopathy.

This sample comprised peripheral blood mononuclear cells (PBMCs), obtained at new diagnosis, from a patient treated with antithyroid drugs. These receptors were collected from a woman between 18 and 29 years old with Graves disease.

This clonotype was seen repeatedly, ten times or more. This chain connects TRBV3-1 to TRBJ1-3; no clear D gene. The CDR3 is made up of 14 amino acids. The V end lost 7 bases, the J end lost 0 bases, and 10 bases lay between the germline ends. Germline V gene sequence: CDR1 LGHDT, CDR2 YNNKEL (reference sequence). As DNA, the CDR3 is TGTGCCAGCACATCAGCTATCTCTGGAAACACCATATATTTT. Encoded protein: CASTSAISGNTIYF.

In this sample, this clonotype turned up many times. The chain joins TRBV7-2 to TRBJ2-7; no reliable D call. CDR1 SGHTA and CDR2 FQGNSA come from the germline V gene. This CDR3 has 14 residues. Deletions cut 5 bases from V and 0 bases from J, with 11 bases between. CDR3 region: CASSHPLSSYEQYF. DNA for the CDR3: TGTGCCAGCAGCCACCCGTTGAGCTCCTACGAGCAGTACTTC.

This clonotype was counted many times. CDR3 bases: TGTGCCAGCAGAAGCGCTACCGAAACGGCCTACGAGCAGTACTTC. Its protein product is CASRSATETAYEQYF. The chain is built from TRBV7-2 and TRBJ2-7; D ambiguous. Germline CDR1 reads SGHTA; CDR2 reads FQGNSA. The CDR3 spans 15 residues. V was shortened by 6 bases and J by 2 bases, with 17 bases between the two germline ends. Full variable domain (outside the CDR3, taken from reference TRBV7-2 and TRBJ2-7): GAGVSQSPSNKVTEKGKDVELRCDPISGHTALYWYRQSLGQGLEFLIYFQGNSAPDKSGLPSDRFSAERTGGSVSTLTIQRTQQEDSAVYLCASRSATETAYEQYFGPGTRLTVT.

The V call is TRBV6-2 or TRBV6-3, the J call TRBJ2-1; D call uncertain. This CDR3 comprises 14 residues. The ends were cut back, 8 bases at V and 0 bases at J, with 11 bases in the middle. Germline CDR1 and CDR2: MNHEY and SVGEGT. This chain's CDR3 is CASGKPNSYNEQFF. Written as DNA, the CDR3 is TGTGCCAGCGGGAAACCTAACTCCTACAATGAGCAGTTCTTC.

This clonotype was counted at least ten times. The chain has TRBV29-1 and TRBJ2-1, with 7 bases fitting TRBD2. Germline V gene sequence: CDR1 SQVTM, CDR2 ANQGSEA. The CDR3 totals 14 residues. J lost 0 bases, V lost 7 bases, and 6 bases had no gene match. The CDR3 region has the DNA TGCAGCGGAAGAGCGGGGTCCTCCTACAATGAGCAGTTCTTC. Its translation is CSGRAGSSYNEQFF.

Ten or more counts support this clonotype. V is TRBV12-3 or TRBV12-4 and J is TRBJ2-1, with TRBD2 identical over 14 bases. The CDR3 totals 15 residues. Trimming cost V 4 bases and J 10 bases; bases outside gene matches: 6. The DNA of the CDR3 is TGTGCCAGCAGTTCGACGGGACTAGCGGGAGAGGAGCAGTTCTTC. Encoded protein: CASSSTGLAGEEQFF.

Many counts were recorded for this clonotype. The genes are TRBV27 and TRBJ2-2, with TRBD2 identical over 8 bases. V trimming: 7 bases; J trimming: 1 base; junction bases outside the gene matches: 8. Looked up from germline, CDR1 is MNHEY and CDR2 is SMNVEV (reference sequence). The CDR3 covers 16 residues. The CDR3 DNA reads as TGTGCCAGCACCCGTCTAGCGGGCTTGAACACCGGGGAGCTGTTTTTT. Protein product: CASTRLAGLNTGELFF.

This clonotype was observed many times. The chain employs TRBV28 and TRBJ2-2; 10 nucleotides match TRBD2. This CDR3 contains 14 residues. With 6 bases clipped from V and 3 bases from J, the junction kept 1 base outside the gene matches. Germline V CDR1 and CDR2: MDHEN, SYDVKM. The CDR3 loop reads CASRSGRDTGELFF. The CDR3 DNA reads TGTGCCAGCAGGAGCGGGAGGGACACCGGGGAGCTGTTTTTT.

V is TRBV28 and J is TRBJ2-2; D is undetermined. Trimming shortened V by 6 bases and J by 5 bases, and 10 bases separated the two germline ends. This CDR3 has 13 amino acids. Germline lookup yields CDR1 MDHEN and CDR2 SYDVKM. Here the CDR3 reads CASRSGRTGELFF. Written as DNA, the CDR3 is TGTGCCAGCAGGTCGGGTAGGACCGGGGAGCTGTTTTTT.

The chain combines TRBV5-4 with TRBJ2-1; no clear D. Germline lookup yields CDR1 SGHNT and CDR2 YYREEE (reference sequence). The CDR3 totals 11 residues. V was pared by 7 bases and J by 4 bases, with 6 bases between. As DNA, the CDR3 is TGTGCCAGCGTCGAATACAATGAGCAGTTCTTC. Its protein is CASVEYNEQFF.

The chain is built from TRBV28 and TRBJ2-5; D is tentatively TRBD1 or TRBD2 (5 bases each). Near its end, the DNA agrees better with TRBJ2-1, so the J call may be wrong. CDR3 length: 17 amino acids. Germline V gene lookup returns CDR1 MDHEN and CDR2 SYDVKM. In nucleotides, the CDR3 is TGTGCCAGCAGTTCCCAGGCAGGGAGAGGTCTATACGGTGAGCAGTTCTTC. The encoded protein is CASSSQAGRGLYGEQFF.

The chain couples TRBV29-1 to TRBJ2-2; 7 positions match TRBD2. V shed 4 bases, J shed 3 bases, and the junction held 5 bases outside the gene matches. The CDR3 runs 14 residues. Looked up from germline, CDR1 is SQVTM and CDR2 is ANQGSEA. In nucleotides, the CDR3 is TGCAGCGTTGTTTCTAGCGGACACACCGGGGAGCTGTTTTTT. As protein: CSVVSSGHTGELFF.